This T cell receptor beta chain was identified during a study of T cells after yellow fever vaccination. About the research overall: Low-cell-number fractions underwent preparation using SMART-Seq v4 Ultra Low Input. Study-wide results and caveats: Most clones from primary vaccination were detected again post-booster (around 96% CD4, approximately 90% CD8). In FACS-sorted repertoires, abundant clonotypes from the bulk population could appear as contaminants.

This clonotype was counted only a few times. Its antigen is still unknown. Universal primer sites and UMIs were introduced during 5'RACE template-switching synthesis of TCR cDNA. From the 5' RACE reads, TCRdb called clonotypes with MiXCR, one entry per CDR3 protein. The table lists hundreds of thousands of distinct CDR3 sequences, 4.1% of them singletons. The CDR3 consists of 15 residues. CDR1 and CDR2 from the germline V gene are SGHVS and FQNEAQ. Trimming took 3 bases from V and 4 from J, leaving 13 bases between them. The chain is built from TRBV7-8 and TRBJ2-1, with D tentatively TRBD1 (6 bases). The clonotype was recovered from a man younger than 35 who received the YFV17D yellow fever vaccine. Sequencing was performed on PBMCs, taken 5 days after the yellow fever booster vaccination. The CDR3 here is CASSFPGQEYNEQFF. In DNA form, the CDR3 reads TGTGCCAGCAGCTTTCCGGGACAAGAGTACAATGAGCAGTTCTTC.